Listed below are T cell receptor beta chains from one sample, sequenced in a study of blood T cell repertoires in COVID-19. The table came from immunoSEQ multiplex PCR; TCRdb's copy has only in-frame clones and leaves some out. In the table there are roughly 180,000 clones, 81% of which are singletons. Material: peripheral blood. The receptors here all came from a woman aged 40-49 years with COVID-19, enrolled during active disease. CDR3s include the opening cysteine and the closing phenylalanine or tryptophan. Fields, in order: CDR3 protein, J gene, V gene.

CDR3: CASSYSRGGTQYF
J: TRBJ2-5
V: TRBV6-5

CDR3: CASSLGQARYEQYF
J: TRBJ2-7
V: TRBV3-1/TRBV3-2

CDR3: CASGQGGNQPQHF
J: TRBJ1-5
V: TRBV6-5

CDR3: CASTREELGYGYTF
J: TRBJ1-2
V: TRBV6-6

CDR3: CATSRGWTRLTDTQYF
J: TRBJ2-3
V: TRBV15

CDR3: CTSSQDRSGRADEQFF
J: TRBJ2-1
V: TRBV1

CDR3: CASSLSSMRTSPNYGYTF
J: TRBJ1-2
V: TRBV5-5

CDR3: CASSLPPGGPSEQFF
J: TRBJ2-1
V: TRBV7-6

CDR3: CASSQGVLAGGQETQYF
J: TRBJ2-5
V: TRBV3-1/TRBV3-2

CDR3: CASSLDGLAGARF
J: TRBJ1-2
V: TRBV7-9

CDR3: CASSLALRRGETQYF
J: TRBJ2-5
V: TRBV5-1

CDR3: CASSNRDSTEAFF
J: TRBJ1-1
V: TRBV9

CDR3: CAISEAGPNNEQFF
J: TRBJ2-1
V: TRBV10-3

CDR3: CASSLGLSAGEQYF
J: TRBJ2-7
V: TRBV2